This is a list of T cell receptor beta chains from one sample in a study of cytomegalovirus exposure and HLA in healthy donors. Some clones are missing from TCRdb's copy, which holds only in-frame ones; the method was immunoSEQ multiplex PCR. The data hold 70,000 to 80,000 clones, with roughly 94% observed a single time. Sequencing input: PBMCs. The receptor set was obtained from a woman under 30 in good health and CMV-seropositive. Both conserved end residues are part of each CDR3. A D gene is named only where the DNA matches it firmly.

v_call	cdr3_length	d_call	j_call	cdr3_aa	cdr3_nt
TRBV6-4	15	-	TRBJ2-3	CASSPDTSSTDTQYF	TGTGCCAGCTCCCCGGACACATCTAGCACAGATACGCAGTATTTT
TRBV4-3	18	TRBD2	TRBJ2-1	CASSPKGLAGDSYNEQFF	TGCGCCAGCAGCCCGAAGGGACTAGCGGGAGACTCCTACAATGAGCAGTTCTTC
TRBV18	13	TRBD2	TRBJ2-1	CASSPGLAYEQFF	TGTGCCAGCTCACCGGGACTAGCCTATGAGCAGTTCTTC
TRBV10-1	14	TRBD1	TRBJ1-5	CASTGRGRFQPQHF	TGCGCCAGCACCGGGAGGGGGCGGTTTCAGCCCCAGCATTTT
TRBV2	15	TRBD1	TRBJ2-7	CASRAGQGVFYEQYF	TGTGCCAGCAGGGCTGGACAGGGGGTTTTTTACGAGCAGTACTTC
TRBV28	15	TRBD1	TRBJ1-2	CASSLVFQGAYGYTF	TGTGCCAGCAGTTTAGTGTTCCAGGGGGCTTATGGCTACACCTTC
TRBV29-1	14	-	TRBJ1-1	CSVQTSQGSIEAFF	TGCAGCGTCCAGACCTCCCAGGGTTCGATTGAAGCTTTCTTT
TRBV4-3	16	-	TRBJ2-6	CASSQDGSSGANVLTF	TGCGCCAGCAGCCAAGATGGCTCATCTGGGGCCAACGTCCTGACTTTC
TRBV6-5	11	-	TRBJ2-5	CASQRGETQYF	TGTGCCAGCCAACGGGGGGAGACCCAGTACTTC
TRBV29-1	15	TRBD1	TRBJ2-7	CSVEAGTGGYYEQYF	TGCAGCGTTGAAGCTGGGACAGGGGGTTATTACGAGCAGTACTTC
TRBV7-2	18	-	TRBJ1-6	CASSLSGLLISYNSPLHF	TGTGCCAGCAGCTTATCGGGACTCCTAATCTCCTATAATTCACCCCTCCACTTT
TRBV2	16	-	TRBJ2-7	CASSEVPLGLVYEQYF	TGTGCCAGCAGTGAAGTACCCCTGGGACTCGTATACGAGCAGTACTTC
TRBV7-3	14	-	TRBJ1-1	CASSLGGAGTEAFF	TGTGCCAGCAGCCTTGGAGGGGCGGGCACTGAAGCTTTCTTT
TRBV7-6	15	TRBD2	TRBJ2-3	CASSLWGGTTDTQYF	TGTGCCAGCAGCCTATGGGGGGGAACCACAGATACGCAGTATTTT
TRBV9	14	-	TRBJ2-3	CASSSRTSTDTQYF	TGTGCCAGCAGCTCCCGGACTAGCACAGATACGCAGTATTTT
TRBV5-1	14	TRBD1	TRBJ1-6	CASSEGQGSSPLHF	TGCGCCAGCAGCGAGGGACAGGGGAGTTCACCCCTCCACTTT
TRBV25-1	14	TRBD1	TRBJ2-7	CASRDRVSSYEQYF	TGTGCCAGCAGAGACAGGGTGAGCTCCTACGAGCAGTACTTC
TRBV5-1	15	TRBD2	TRBJ2-3	CASSLTSESPDTQYF	TGCGCCAGCAGCTTGACTAGCGAGAGCCCAGATACGCAGTATTTT
TRBV4-3	16	-	TRBJ1-5	CASSQDRLPGGQPQHF	TGCGCCAGCAGCCAAGATAGGCTCCCCGGGGGTCAGCCCCAGCATTTT
TRBV11-3	15	TRBD1	TRBJ2-1	CASSRTGTGDNEQFF	TGTGCCAGCAGCCGTACCGGGACAGGGGACAATGAGCAGTTCTTC
TRBV9	13	-	TRBJ1-2	CASSVGGDYGYTF	TGTGCCAGCAGCGTAGGCGGGGACTATGGCTACACCTTC
TRBV13	15	TRBD1	TRBJ1-4	CASSLNRGANEKLFF	TGTGCCAGCAGCCTAAACAGGGGGGCTAATGAAAAACTGTTTTTT
TRBV7-3	16	-	TRBJ2-1	CASSPQTSHSYNEQFF	TGTGCCAGCAGCCCACAGACCTCACACTCCTACAATGAGCAGTTCTTC
TRBV29-1	12	-	TRBJ1-2	CSVETSGYGYTF	TGCAGCGTCGAAACTTCGGGCTATGGCTACACCTTC
TRBV19	16	-	TRBJ1-5	CASSTASGSGNQPQHF	TGTGCCAGTAGTACCGCGTCTGGCAGCGGCAATCAGCCCCAGCATTTT
TRBV11-3	14	TRBD1	TRBJ2-5	CASSSTGTQETQYF	TGTGCCAGCAGTTCGACAGGGACCCAAGAGACCCAGTACTTC
TRBV5-1	18	TRBD2	TRBJ2-7	CASSQEVGLAGGAYEQYF	TGCGCCAGCAGCCAGGAAGTGGGACTAGCGGGAGGGGCATACGAGCAGTACTTC